Each of the 8 T cell receptor beta chains below was sequenced from the same sample in a study of cytomegalovirus exposure and HLA in healthy donors. PCR primers comprised 60 Vbeta and 13 Jbeta primers. Sequencing was performed with immunoSEQ multiplex PCR; in TCRdb, only in-frame clones are kept and a portion is missing. In the table there are some 130,000 clones, more than 65% of which are singletons. Sequenced input: PBMCs. The receptor source for this set is a male donor in good health and CMV-seropositive.

This sequence joins TRBV19 and TRBJ1-4; tentatively, D is TRBD1 (5 bases). Germline V CDR1 and CDR2: LNHDA, SQIVND (reference sequence). V lost 4 bases and J lost 2, with 5 bases in between. This CDR3 has 13 residues. The CDR3 loop reads CASSKGTNEKLFF. The CDR3 coding sequence is TGTGCCAGTAGTAAGGGGACTAATGAAAAACTGTTTTTT.

About this clone: At one boundary the junction diverges from the germline segment, which might be a read error. This rearrangement joins TRBV15 to TRBJ2-1; TRBD2 aligns across 12 bases. Per germline, CDR1 LNHNV and CDR2 YYDKDF (reference sequence). This CDR3 has 14 residues. The CDR3 nucleotides are TGTGCCACCAGCAGAGGGACTAGCGGGGATGAACAGTTCTTC. Its protein product is CATSRGTSGDEQFF.

V is TRBV29-1 and J is TRBJ1-2; unclear D gene. CDR3 size: 12 residues. CDR1 and CDR2 from the germline V gene are SQVTM and ANQGSEA. Trimming stripped 4 bases from V and 8 bases from J, with 14 bases between. This chain's CDR3 is CSVGEEYGGYTF. DNA of the CDR3: TGCAGCGTTGGCGAGGAGTACGGGGGCTACACCTTC.

This chain connects TRBV9 to TRBJ2-5, with 9 bases matching TRBD2. Trimming cost V 0 bases and J 1 base; bases outside gene matches: 4. The CDR3 is 16 residues long. Germline-derived CDR1 and CDR2 are SGDLS and YYNGEE. The CDR3 DNA is TGTGCCAGCAGCGTAGGAAAGGGACTAGCCCAAGAGACCCAGTACTTC. It translates to CASSVGKGLAQETQYF.

CDR3 sequence (DNA): TGTGCCAGCAGTTTACAGGCCTACGAGCAGTACTTC. This gives the protein CASSLQAYEQYF. V gene TRBV5-6 combines with J gene TRBJ2-7, with a possible D match to TRBD1 (5 bases). The CDR3 covers 12 residues. In germline, CDR1 is SGHDT, CDR2 YYEEEE. Trimming cost V 5 bases and J 2 bases, with 8 bases left between them.

The chain combines TRBV6-5 with TRBJ1-4; tentatively, D is TRBD1 (5 bases). The CDR3 runs 16 residues. Germline CDR1 and CDR2: MNHEY and SVGAGI. The V end was cut by 2 bases, the J end by 3 bases, with 13 bases between. The CDR3 sequence: CASSYVPGLANEKLFF. The CDR3 nucleotides are TGTGCCAGCAGTTACGTCCCAGGGCTGGCTAATGAAAAACTGTTTTTT.

The V call is TRBV7-8, the J call TRBJ2-1; 9 bases align to TRBD2. V lost 1 base, J lost 5 bases, and 6 bases stayed unmatched. Germline lookup yields CDR1 SGHVS and CDR2 FQNEAQ. CDR3 size: 16 residues. DNA of the CDR3: TGTGCCAGCAGCTTAGGGCTAGCGGGAATAAACAATGAGCAGTTCTTC. Translated: CASSLGLAGINNEQFF.

The chain carries TRBV9 and TRBJ1-5, with 7 bases identical to TRBD1. This CDR3 contains 13 residues. After removal of 3 bases from V and 4 bases from J, the junction contained 1 base not matched to a gene. CDR1 is SGDLS and CDR2 is YYNGEE in the germline V gene. The CDR3 loop is CASSGGQNQPQHF. The CDR3 DNA reads TGTGCCAGCAGCGGGGGACAGAATCAGCCCCAGCATTTT.